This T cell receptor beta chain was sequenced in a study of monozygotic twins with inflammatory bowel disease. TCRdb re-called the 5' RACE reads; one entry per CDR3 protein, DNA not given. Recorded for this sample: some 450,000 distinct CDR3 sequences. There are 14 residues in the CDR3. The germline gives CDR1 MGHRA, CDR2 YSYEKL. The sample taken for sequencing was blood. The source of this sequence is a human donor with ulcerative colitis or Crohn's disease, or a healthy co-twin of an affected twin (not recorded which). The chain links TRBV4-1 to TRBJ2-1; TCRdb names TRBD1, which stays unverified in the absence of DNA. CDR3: CASSQYGRGDEQFF.